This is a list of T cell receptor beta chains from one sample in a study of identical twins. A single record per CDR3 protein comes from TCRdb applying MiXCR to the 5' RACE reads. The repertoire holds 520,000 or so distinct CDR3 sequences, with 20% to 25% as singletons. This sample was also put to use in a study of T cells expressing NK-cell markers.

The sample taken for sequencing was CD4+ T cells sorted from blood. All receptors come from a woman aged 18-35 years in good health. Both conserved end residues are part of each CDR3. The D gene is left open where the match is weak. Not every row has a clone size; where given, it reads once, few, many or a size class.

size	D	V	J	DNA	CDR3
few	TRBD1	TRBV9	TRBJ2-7	TGTGCCAGCAGCGCCAGGACAGGGTCGACCTACGAGCAGTACTTC	CASSARTGSTYEQYF
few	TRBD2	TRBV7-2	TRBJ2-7	TGTGCCAGCAGCTTTAAAGCGGGAGAGTCTTACGAGCAGTACTTC	CASSFKAGESYEQYF
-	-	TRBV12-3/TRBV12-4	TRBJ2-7	TGTGCCAGCAGCCCCGGAGAGGGGTACTACGAGCAGTACTTC	CASSPGEGYYEQYF
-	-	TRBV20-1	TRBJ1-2	TGCAGTGCTAGAGATCGAGGACAGACGCATGGCTACACCTTC	CSARDRGQTHGYTF
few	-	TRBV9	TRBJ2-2	TGTGCCAGCAGCGTTATTGATCCCGGGGAGCTGTTTTTT	CASSVIDPGELFF
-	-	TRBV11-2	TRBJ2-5	TGTGCCAGCAGTTATTCCGGGACTTACCAAGAGACCCAGTACTTC	CASSYSGTYQETQYF
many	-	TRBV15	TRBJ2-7	TGTGCCACCAGCAGAGACAGGGCCCTATCCTACGAGCAGTACTTC	CATSRDRALSYEQYF
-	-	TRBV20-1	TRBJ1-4	TGCAGTGCCCCCGGACGTAATGAAAAACTGTTTTTT	CSAPGRNEKLFF
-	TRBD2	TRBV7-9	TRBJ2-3	TGTGCCAGCAGAAAGGGCGGGAGAACAGATACGCAGTATTTT	CASRKGGRTDTQYF
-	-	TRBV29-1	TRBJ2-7	TGCAGCGTTGGTCTGGGAAACTACGAGCAGTACTTC	CSVGLGNYEQYF
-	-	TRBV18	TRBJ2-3	TGTGCCAGCTCACCACCCATATACCCCCGTCAGTATTTT	CASSPPIYPRQYF
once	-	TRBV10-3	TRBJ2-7	TGTGCCATCAGTGGGGGGCAGTACGAGCAGTACTTC	CAISGGQYEQYF
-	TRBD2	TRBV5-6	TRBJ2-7	TGTGCCAGCAGTAAAGCGGGAGTCTACGAGCAGTACTTC	CASSKAGVYEQYF
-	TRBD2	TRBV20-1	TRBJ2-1	TGCAGTGCCCCGAGAGGGGCGGGAGGGCACAATGAGCAGTTCTTC	CSAPRGAGGHNEQFF
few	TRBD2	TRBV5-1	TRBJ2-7	TGCGCCAGCAGCTTAGGACTAGCTGCCACCTACGAGCAGTACTTC	CASSLGLAATYEQYF
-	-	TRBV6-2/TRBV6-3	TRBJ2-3	TGTGCCAGCAGACCGACTGGTTGGGGCACAGATACGCAGTATTTT	CASRPTGWGTDTQYF
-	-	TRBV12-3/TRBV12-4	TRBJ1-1	TGTGCCAGCAGTTTAGTGCCGAGTGAAGCTTTCTTT	CASSLVPSEAFF
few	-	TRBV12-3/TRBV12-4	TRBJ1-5	TGTGCCAGCAATCTTCGTGGCGCGAGCAATCAGCCCCAGCATTTT	CASNLRGASNQPQHF
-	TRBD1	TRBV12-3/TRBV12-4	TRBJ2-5	TGTGCCAGCAACGACAGGGCCGGCCAAGAGACCCAGTACTTC	CASNDRAGQETQYF
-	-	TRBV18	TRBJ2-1	TGTGCCAGCTCACCACAGCTAACAGGGGAGCAGTTCTTC	CASSPQLTGEQFF
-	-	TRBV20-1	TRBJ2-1	TGCAGTGCTAGAGTTATAGGCCGTGATGAGCAGTTCTTC	CSARVIGRDEQFF
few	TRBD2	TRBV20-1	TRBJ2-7	TGCAGTGCCCCCCCCAGCGGGAGTTACGAGCAGTACTTC	CSAPPSGSYEQYF
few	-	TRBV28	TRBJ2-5	TGTGCCAGCAGGACCACAGTCGGGGAGACCCAGTACTTC	CASRTTVGETQYF
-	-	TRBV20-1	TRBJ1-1	TGCAGTGCTAGTTGGCAGGGACGGAGAGCTTTCTTT	CSASWQGRRAFF
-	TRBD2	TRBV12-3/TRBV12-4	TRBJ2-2	TGTGCCAGCAGACCTTTTAGGCGGGGGGCCTTCCCTCAGATTACCGGGGAGCTGTTTTTT	CASRPFRRGAFPQITGELFF
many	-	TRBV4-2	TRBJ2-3	TGTGCCAGCAGCCAAGTACCACAGGCAGATACGCAGTATTTT	CASSQVPQADTQYF
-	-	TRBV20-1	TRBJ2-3	TGCAGTGCTAGTCCGAGGGGGGGATCGGATACGCAGTATTTT	CSASPRGGSDTQYF
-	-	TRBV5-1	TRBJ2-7	TGCGCCAGCAGCTCTACATTCCAGGAGCAGTACTTC	CASSSTFQEQYF
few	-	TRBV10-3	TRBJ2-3	TGTGCCATCAGTGGAGGCCTGGGCACGTGGACAGATACGCAGTATTTT	CAISGGLGTWTDTQYF
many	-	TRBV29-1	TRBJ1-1	TGCAGCGTTGAAGATTCAACGGGATTTGGCACTGAAGCTTTCTTT	CSVEDSTGFGTEAFF
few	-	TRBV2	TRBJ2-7	TGTGCCAGCAGGGGCTCGTTAGGCACCTACGAGCAGTACTTC	CASRGSLGTYEQYF